These 15 T cell receptor beta chains were all obtained from the same sample, sequenced in a study of PD-1 blockade in classical Hodgkin lymphoma. Every single patient, without exception, relapsed after autologous stem cell transplantation, and brentuximab vedotin exposure varied. Method: immunoSEQ multiplex PCR; TCRdb's copy keeps in-frame clones and lacks some. The sample has almost 85,000 clones, 89% seen once. The specimen comprised peripheral blood mononuclear cells (PBMCs), sampled at baseline. These TCRs come from a human donor with classical Hodgkin lymphoma.

This clone was detected a few times. A junction boundary mismatches the germline segment, possibly from a read error. For the CDR3, the DNA is TGTGCCAGCAGGTTCCGACAGGGGGTGGTCTTT. Its protein is CASRFRQGVVF. J is TRBJ1-1 and V is TRBV28; 9 bases map to TRBD1. Germline CDR1 reads MDHEN; CDR2 reads SYDVKM. This CDR3 has 11 amino acids. The full variable domain, rest sourced from reference TRBV28 and TRBJ1-1, is DVKVTQSSRYLVKRTGEKVFLECVQDMDHENMFWYRQDPGLGLRLIYFSYDVKMKEKGDIPEGYSVSREKKERFSLILESASTNQTSMYLCASRFRQGVVFGQGTRLTVV.

The chain has TRBV2 and TRBJ2-4; D gene uncertain. Trimming took off 3 bases at V and 0 bases at J, with 24 bases between the two ends. Germline V lookup: CDR1 SNHLY, CDR2 FYNNEI. This CDR3 is 20 amino acids long. In DNA form, the CDR3 reads TGTGCCAGCAGTGAGGCCGCGTTTGCTGCCGCGAAGTTAGCCAAAAACATTCAGTACTTC. Amino acid sequence: CASSEAAFAAAKLAKNIQYF. Complete variable domain (other parts from reference TRBV2 and TRBJ2-4): EPEVTQTPSHQVTQMGQEVILRCVPISNHLYFYWYRQILGQKVEFLVSFYNNEISEKSEIFDDQFSVERPDGSNFTLKIRSTKLEDSAMYFCASSEAAFAAAKLAKNIQYFGAGTRLSVL.

The chain uses TRBV9 and TRBJ2-5; no reliable D call. CDR3 length equals 15 residues. CDR1 and CDR2 from the germline V gene are SGDLS and YYNGEE. V lost 4 bases to trimming and J lost 1 base, with 14 bases between them. DNA for the CDR3: TGTGCCAGCAGCACGTACGACCTGACCCAAGAGACCCAGTACTTC. It is translated as CASSTYDLTQETQYF.

The V gene is TRBV12-5, the J gene TRBJ1-1; no clear D. V was shortened by 7 bases and J by 10 bases, with 16 bases between the two germline ends. Germline V lookup: CDR1 LGHNT, CDR2 FRNRAP. The CDR3 is 12 amino acids. This chain's CDR3 is CASDLPGRGAFF. As DNA, the CDR3 is TGTGCTAGTGATCTACCCGGACGCGGAGCTTTCTTT.

This clone was recorded only once. The rearrangement uses TRBV28 and TRBJ1-3; weak D call: TRBD1 (6 bases). This CDR3 region has 18 residues. The V and J ends lost 8 bases and 0 bases respectively, with 23 bases between them. Germline V gives CDR1 MDHEN, CDR2 SYDVKM. CDR3 residues: CASVRGGQQTHSGNTIYF. The DNA of the CDR3 is TGTGCCAGCGTGAGGGGGGGCCAGCAAACCCACTCTGGAAACACCATATATTTT.

The chain carries TRBV10-3 and TRBJ2-1; no reliable D call. The CDR3 is made up of 15 amino acids. Germline CDR1 is ENHRY and CDR2 is SYGVKD. V lost 4 bases and J lost 2, with 12 bases in between. The CDR3 protein is CAISVGQGPYNEQFF. CDR3 nucleotides: TGTGCCATCAGTGTTGGGCAAGGACCCTACAATGAGCAGTTCTTC.

The J gene is TRBJ2-7, the V gene TRBV7-2; D gene uncertain. Between the trimmed V and J ends, which lost 5 bases and 7 bases, there was a span of 9 bases. The CDR3 is 11 amino acids. The germline V gene encodes CDR1 SGHTA and CDR2 FQGNSA. The CDR3 DNA sequence: TGTGCCAGCAGCCTCCGAAGGGAGCAGTACTTC. Its translation: CASSLRREQYF.

This clone came up once. The chain recombines TRBV11-2 with TRBJ2-7; the match to TRBD1 covers 7 bases. The CDR3 is made up of 16 amino acids. Unmatched junction bases numbered 6, after V lost 1 base and J lost 0 bases. Germline V gene lookup returns CDR1 SGHAT and CDR2 FQNNGV. CDR3 region: CASSLGYRGNSYEQYF. CDR3 coding DNA: TGTGCCAGCAGCTTAGGTTACAGGGGCAACTCCTACGAGCAGTACTTC.

The DNA of the CDR3 is TGTGCCAGCAATAGCGTAGAGACCCAGTACTTC. It translates to CASNSVETQYF. The chain combines TRBV6-5 with TRBJ2-5; D may be TRBD2 (5 bases). Germline-derived CDR1 and CDR2 are MNHEY and SVGAGI. CDR3 length: 11 amino acids. V was clipped by 7 bases and J by 4 bases, with 7 bases between them.

V is TRBV19 and J is TRBJ2-3; TRBD1 might be the D (6 bases). Germline V lookup: CDR1 LNHDA, CDR2 SQIVND (reference sequence). CDR3 length: 15 residues. Trimming removed 2 bases at V and 2 bases at J, with 11 bases between. The CDR3 nucleotides read TGTGCCAGTAGTATAAGTCAGGGGACCACAGATACGCAGTATTTT. Protein: CASSISQGTTDTQYF.

This clone is a singleton in its sample. This chain connects TRBV7-9 to TRBJ1-2, with D perhaps TRBD1 (6 bases). The germline CDR1 and CDR2 sequences are SEHNR and FQNEAQ (reference sequence). V lost 5 bases, J lost 8 bases, and 15 bases lay in between. The CDR3 is 13 residues long. The CDR3 nucleotides read TGTGCCAGCAGCCCAGACAGGAGTAGGGGCTACACCTTC. Protein sequence: CASSPDRSRGYTF.

CDR3 bases: TGTGCCAGCAGTTTACAGGGGCCTAACTATGGCTACACCTTC. This codes for CASSLQGPNYGYTF. This rearrangement joins TRBV27 to TRBJ1-2; TRBD1 might be the D (6 bases). CDR1 and CDR2 from the germline V gene are MNHEY and SMNVEV (reference sequence). The ends were cut back, 2 bases at V and 0 bases at J, with 7 bases in the middle. The CDR3 extends over 14 amino acids.

V is TRBV30 and J is TRBJ1-1, with a tentative D call TRBD1 (6 bases). The germline V gene encodes CDR1 GTSNPN and CDR2 SVGIG (reference sequence). Trimming shortened V by 2 bases and J by 8 bases, and 9 bases separated the two germline ends. The CDR3 covers 11 residues. The CDR3 is CAWSHRDEAFF. In nucleotides, the CDR3 is TGTGCCTGGAGTCACAGGGACGAAGCTTTCTTT.

The chain links TRBV5-1 to TRBJ2-2; tentative D call: TRBD2 (6 bases). This CDR3 region has 15 residues. Germline assignment: CDR1 SGHRS and CDR2 YFSETQ. Trimming stripped 1 base from V and 0 bases from J, with 7 bases between. The CDR3 DNA follows: TGCGCCAGCAGCTTGCCGGGAGCGAACACCGGGGAGCTGTTTTTT. This gives the protein CASSLPGANTGELFF. Together with reference TRBV5-1 and TRBJ2-2, the CDR3 gives the full variable domain: KAGVTQTPRYLIKTRGQQVTLSCSPISGHRSVSWYQQTPGQGLQFLFEYFSETQRNKGNFPGRFSGRQFSNSRSEMNVSTLELGDSALYLCASSLPGANTGELFFGEGSRLTVL.

The rearrangement uses TRBV7-9 and TRBJ1-1, with D perhaps matching TRBD1 (6 bases). This CDR3 comprises 16 residues. Trimming removed 8 bases from V and 3 bases from J, with 22 bases in between. Germline lookup yields CDR1 SEHNR and CDR2 FQNEAQ (reference sequence). The CDR3 protein is CASLRPTSGAHTEAFF. CDR3 DNA sequence: TGTGCCAGCCTCCGACCTACTTCGGGGGCGCACACTGAAGCTTTCTTT.